This T cell receptor beta chain was recovered during a study of tumor-infiltrating lymphocytes in localized non-small cell lung cancer. Across the whole study: From each patient, both tumor and uninvolved lung, non-adjacent to tumor, were sampled. Study-level findings and limits: Higher tumor T cell infiltration than in uninvolved lung was supported by TCRbeta sequencing.

This clone is categorized as medium-sized. Its antigen is undetermined. Sequencing was performed with immunoSEQ multiplex PCR; in TCRdb, only in-frame clones are kept and a portion is missing. The profile covers 25,000 or so clones, with around 75% appearing a single time and 5.5% to 7% taken by the ten largest. The receptor was derived from a human donor with non-small cell lung cancer. Sequencing was carried out using lung tumor tissue.

The CDR3 loop is CASSEEGTGQGDEQYF. As DNA, the CDR3 is TGTGCCAGCAGTGAAGAGGGGACGGGACAGGGCGACGAGCAGTACTTC. The chain couples TRBV2 to TRBJ2-7; 9 bases agree with TRBD1. Per the germline V gene, CDR1 is SNHLY and CDR2 is FYNNEI. With V trimmed by 1 base and J by 5 bases, 9 bases remained unmatched. There are 16 residues in the CDR3.